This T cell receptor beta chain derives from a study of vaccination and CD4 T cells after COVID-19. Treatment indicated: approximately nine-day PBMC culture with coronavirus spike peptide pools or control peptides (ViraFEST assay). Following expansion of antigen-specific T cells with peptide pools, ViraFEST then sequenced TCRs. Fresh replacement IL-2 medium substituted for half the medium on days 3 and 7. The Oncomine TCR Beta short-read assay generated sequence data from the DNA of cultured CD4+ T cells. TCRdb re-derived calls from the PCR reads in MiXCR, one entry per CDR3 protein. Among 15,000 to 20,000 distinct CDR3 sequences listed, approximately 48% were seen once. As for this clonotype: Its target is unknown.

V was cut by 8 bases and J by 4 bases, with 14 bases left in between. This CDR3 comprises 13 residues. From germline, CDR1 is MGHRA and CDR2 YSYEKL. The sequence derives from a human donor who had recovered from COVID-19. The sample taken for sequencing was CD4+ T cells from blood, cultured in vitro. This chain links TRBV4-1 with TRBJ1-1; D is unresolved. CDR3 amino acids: CASAVGRITEAFF. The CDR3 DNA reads TGCGCCAGCGCCGTCGGGCGAATCACTGAAGCTTTCTTT.